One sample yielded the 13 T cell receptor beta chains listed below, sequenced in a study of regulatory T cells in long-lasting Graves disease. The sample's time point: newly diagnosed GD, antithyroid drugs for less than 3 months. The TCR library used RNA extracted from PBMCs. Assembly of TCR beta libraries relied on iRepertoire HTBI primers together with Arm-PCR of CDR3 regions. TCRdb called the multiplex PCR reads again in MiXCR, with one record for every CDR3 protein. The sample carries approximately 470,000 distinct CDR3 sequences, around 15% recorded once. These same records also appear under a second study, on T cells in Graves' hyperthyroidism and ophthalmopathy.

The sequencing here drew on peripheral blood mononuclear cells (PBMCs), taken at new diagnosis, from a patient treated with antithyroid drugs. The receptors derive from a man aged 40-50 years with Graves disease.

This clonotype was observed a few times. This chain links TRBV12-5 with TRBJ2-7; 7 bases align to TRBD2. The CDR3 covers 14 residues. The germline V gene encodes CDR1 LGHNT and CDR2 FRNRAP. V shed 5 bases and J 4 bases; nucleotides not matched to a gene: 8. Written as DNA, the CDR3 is TGTGCTAGTGGTCCCCCCGGCGGGGGATACGAGCAGTACTTC. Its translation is CASGPPGGGYEQYF.

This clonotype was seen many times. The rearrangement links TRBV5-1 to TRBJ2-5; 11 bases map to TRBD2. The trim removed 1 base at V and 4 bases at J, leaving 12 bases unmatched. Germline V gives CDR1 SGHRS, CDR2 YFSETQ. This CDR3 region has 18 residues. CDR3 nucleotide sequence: TGCGCCAGCAGCTTGATTCTAATAGCGGGAGGGAAGGTAGAGACCCAGTACTTC. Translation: CASSLILIAGGKVETQYF.

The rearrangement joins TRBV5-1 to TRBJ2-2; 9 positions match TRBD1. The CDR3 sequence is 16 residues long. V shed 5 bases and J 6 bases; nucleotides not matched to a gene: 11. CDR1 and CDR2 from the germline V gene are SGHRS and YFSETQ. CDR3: CASSPTGTGSAGELFF. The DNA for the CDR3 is TGCGCCAGCAGTCCTACCGGGACAGGGTCCGCCGGGGAGCTGTTTTTT.

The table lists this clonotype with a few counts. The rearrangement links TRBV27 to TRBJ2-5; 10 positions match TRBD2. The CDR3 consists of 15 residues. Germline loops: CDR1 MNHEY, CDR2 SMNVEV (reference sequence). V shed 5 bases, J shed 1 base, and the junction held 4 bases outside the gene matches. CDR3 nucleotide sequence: TGTGCCAGCAGTCGCAGCGGGAGGGCCCAAGAGACCCAGTACTTC. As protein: CASSRSGRAQETQYF.

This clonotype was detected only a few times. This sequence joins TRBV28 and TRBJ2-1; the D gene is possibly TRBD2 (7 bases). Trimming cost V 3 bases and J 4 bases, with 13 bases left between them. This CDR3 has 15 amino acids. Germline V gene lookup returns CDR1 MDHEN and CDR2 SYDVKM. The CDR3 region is CASSFVGGAYNEQFF. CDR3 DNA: TGTGCCAGCAGTTTTGTGGGGGGGGCTTACAATGAGCAGTTCTTC.

CDR3 loop: CSARGLQGHEQFF. The CDR3 DNA is TGCAGTGCTAGAGGGCTACAGGGACATGAGCAGTTCTTC. The V gene is TRBV20-1, the J gene TRBJ2-1, with D tentatively TRBD1 (6 bases). V was pared by 1 base and J by 8 bases, with 12 bases between. The CDR3 spans 13 residues. CDR1 DFQATT and CDR2 SNEGSKA come from the germline V gene (reference sequence).

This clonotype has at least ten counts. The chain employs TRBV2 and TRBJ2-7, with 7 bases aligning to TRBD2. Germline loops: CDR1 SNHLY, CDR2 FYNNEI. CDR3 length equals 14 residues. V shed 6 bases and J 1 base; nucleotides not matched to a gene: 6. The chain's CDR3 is CASSLSGTSYEQYF. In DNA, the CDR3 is TGTGCCAGCAGCTTAAGCGGGACGTCCTACGAGCAGTACTTC. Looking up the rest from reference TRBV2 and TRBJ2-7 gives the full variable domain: EPEVTQTPSHQVTQMGQEVILRCVPISNHLYFYWYRQILGQKVEFLVSFYNNEISEKSEIFDDQFSVERPDGSNFTLKIRSTKLEDSAMYFCASSLSGTSYEQYFGPGTRLTVT.

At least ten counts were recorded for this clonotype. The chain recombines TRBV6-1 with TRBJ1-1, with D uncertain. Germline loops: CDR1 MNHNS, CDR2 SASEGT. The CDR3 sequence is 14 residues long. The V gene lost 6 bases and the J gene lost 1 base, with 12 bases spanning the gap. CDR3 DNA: TGTGCCAGCAGATCAAGGGCGGCGAACACTGAAGCTTTCTTT. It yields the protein CASRSRAANTEAFF.

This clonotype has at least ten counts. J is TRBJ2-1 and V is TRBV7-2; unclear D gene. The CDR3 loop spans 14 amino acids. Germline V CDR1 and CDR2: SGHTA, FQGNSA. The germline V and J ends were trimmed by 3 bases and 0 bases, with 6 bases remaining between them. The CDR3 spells CASSFEISYNEQFF. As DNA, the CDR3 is TGTGCCAGCAGCTTTGAAATCTCCTACAATGAGCAGTTCTTC.

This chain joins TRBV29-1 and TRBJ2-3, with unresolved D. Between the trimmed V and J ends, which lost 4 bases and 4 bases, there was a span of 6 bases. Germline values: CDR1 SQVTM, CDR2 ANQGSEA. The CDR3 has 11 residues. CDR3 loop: CSVANPDTQYF. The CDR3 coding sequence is TGCAGCGTTGCCAACCCAGATACGCAGTATTTT.

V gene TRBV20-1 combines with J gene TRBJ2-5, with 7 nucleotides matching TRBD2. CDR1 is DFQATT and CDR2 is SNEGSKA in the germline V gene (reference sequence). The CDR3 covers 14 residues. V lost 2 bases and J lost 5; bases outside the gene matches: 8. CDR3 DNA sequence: TGCAGTGCTAGAAGGCTAGCGGAAGAGGAGACCCAGTACTTC. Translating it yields CSARRLAEEETQYF.

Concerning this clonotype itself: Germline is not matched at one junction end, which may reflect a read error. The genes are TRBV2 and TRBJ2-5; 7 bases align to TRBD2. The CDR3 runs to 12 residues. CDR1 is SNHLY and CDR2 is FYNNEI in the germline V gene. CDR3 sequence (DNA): TGTGCCCGCAGGAAACTAGCGGAGACCCAGTACTTC. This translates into CARRKLAETQYF.

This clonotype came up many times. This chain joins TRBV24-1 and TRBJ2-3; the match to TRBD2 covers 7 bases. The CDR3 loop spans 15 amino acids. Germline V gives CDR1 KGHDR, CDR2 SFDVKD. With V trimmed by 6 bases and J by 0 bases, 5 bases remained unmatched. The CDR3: CATSPGTTSTDTQYF. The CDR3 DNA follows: TGTGCCACCAGTCCCGGGACTACAAGCACAGATACGCAGTATTTT.